Each of the 5 T cell receptor beta chains below was sequenced from the same sample in a study of blood T cell repertoires in COVID-19. Some clones are missing from TCRdb's copy, which holds only in-frame ones; the method was immunoSEQ multiplex PCR. The sample has around 200,000 clones; roughly 89% are singletons. The source material was peripheral blood. The origin of the receptors is a woman aged 18-29 years who had recovered from COVID-19.

This clone came up a few times. This chain uses TRBV5-1 with TRBJ2-7; 9 bases match TRBD2. The CDR3 consists of 15 residues. V gave up 4 bases and J gave up 0 bases; unmatched junction bases: 5. The germline gives CDR1 SGHRS, CDR2 YFSETQ. CDR3 in amino acids: CASSRTSDSSYEQYF. The CDR3 DNA sequence: TGCGCCAGCAGCCGGACTAGCGATAGCTCCTACGAGCAGTACTTC.

The CDR3 DNA is TGTGCCAGCAGGAGAGGAGCAGGGGGAGTTGCAGATACGCAGTATTTT. This translates into CASRRGAGGVADTQYF. The rearrangement links TRBV7-2 to TRBJ2-3, with TRBD1 identical over 7 bases. V lost 6 bases and J lost 4; bases outside the gene matches: 13. Germline CDR1 is SGHTA and CDR2 is FQGNSA. The CDR3 contains 16 residues. Based on the CDR3 plus reference TRBV7-2 and TRBJ2-3, the full variable domain is GAGVSQSPSNKVTEKGKDVELRCDPISGHTALYWYRQSLGQGLEFLIYFQGNSAPDKSGLPSDRFSAERTGGSVSTLTIQRTQQEDSAVYLCASRRGAGGVADTQYFGPGTRLTVL.

The CDR3 bases are TGTGCCAGCTCACCTGACAGGCGCCTCATGAACACTGAAGCTTTCTTT. This translates into CASSPDRRLMNTEAFF. V is TRBV18 and J is TRBJ1-1, with D perhaps matching TRBD1 (6 bases). The V and J ends lost 3 bases and 0 bases respectively, with 14 bases between them. The CDR3 length is 16 residues. Germline V gene data show CDR1 as KGHSH and CDR2 as LQKENI.

The chain joins TRBV9 to TRBJ2-2; D gene ambiguous. This CDR3 is 13 amino acids long. Germline lookup yields CDR1 SGDLS and CDR2 YYNGEE. Trimming cost V 4 bases and J 5 bases, with 9 bases left between them. CDR3: CASSSTGTGELFF. The CDR3 nucleotides read TGTGCCAGCAGCTCGACTGGTACCGGGGAGCTGTTTTTT.

The sample holds a few counts of this clone. CDR3 sequence (DNA): TGTGCCACCCGAGCGGGGATGCCGTACACTGAAGCTTTCTTT. It yields the protein CATRAGMPYTEAFF. This chain uses TRBV10-3 with TRBJ1-1; no firm D call. CDR1 and CDR2 (germline): ENHRY, SYGVKD. The length of the CDR3 is 14 residues. V lost 10 bases to trimming and J lost 3 bases, with 18 bases between them.